This entry describes one T cell receptor beta chain. The antigen is undetermined. Using immunoSEQ multiplex PCR, the repertoire was profiled, and TCRdb retains in-frame clones only, with some absent. The sample contains 97,000 or so clones, approximately 90% of which appear only once. This entry comes from a study of siplizumab effects on memory and regulatory T cells. Study-level findings and limits: Proliferating siplizumab-culture Tregs lacked confirmation of suppressive function. The study found that mappable alloreactive CD4+ clones averaged roughly 70% Treg-derived with siplizumab and approximately 27% in controls. The naive T cell population seemed more diverse than memory cells and seemed a major contributor to the alloresponse.

The germline V gene has CDR1 SGDLS and CDR2 YYNGEE. V was clipped by 4 bases and J by 6 bases; unmatched bases: 8. This CDR3 is built from 16 residues. This clonotype was obtained from a human donor in good health. The chain couples TRBV9 to TRBJ2-3; 13 bases fit TRBD2. The sample taken for sequencing was CD4+ T cells sorted from blood. This CDR3 reads CASSTGLAGVEDTQYF. In DNA form, the CDR3 reads TGTGCCAGCAGCACCGGACTAGCGGGAGTTGAGGATACGCAGTATTTT.